Described below is a single T cell receptor (beta chain) sequence and its context. In the original processing: Estimation of nucleated cell counts was performed using reference gene primer amplification. Profiled with immunoSEQ multiplex PCR; TCRdb holds only in-frame clones, not every one. The D gene and trimming were derived from the DNA, and the V and J assignments and clone size from that table. This sample has about 140,000 clones, with just over 85% found just once. Per the germline V gene, CDR1 is SNHLY and CDR2 is FYNNEI. V trimming: 4 bases; J trimming: 6 bases; junction bases outside the gene matches: 4. The CDR3 is 14 residues long. This sample stems from a study of blood T cell repertoires in COVID-19. Study at large: Samples taken during acute and convalescent COVID-19 were collected in the United States, Italy and Spain. In each case, the material was cDNA or gDNA derived from T cells, B-cell-depleted T cells, or PBMCs.

The specimen was peripheral blood. The TCR sequence derives from an older woman with acute or convalescent COVID-19. J is TRBJ1-2 and V is TRBV2, with 11 bases lining up with TRBD1. CDR3 bases: TGTGCCAGCAGTGGGGGACAGGGGGGCCATGGCTACACCTTC. Its translation is CASSGGQGGHGYTF.